The 20 T cell receptor beta chains listed next were all sequenced from one sample in a study of blood T cells in healthy people across ages (dated by TCRdb to about 2015). The method was 5' RACE. The sequencer listed for this sample is Illumina HiSeq 2500. A second roughly 6 to 12 cycle PCR used a sample-barcoded 5' primer and a J-beta primer mix. The public reads were reanalyzed by TCRdb: fastp trimming at Q25, MiXCR alignment, in-frame beta chains only. Entries are consolidated by CDR3 protein sequence, retaining the most common genes and DNA. The table for this sample lists approximately 730,000 distinct CDR3 sequences; about 42% of them were counted only once. Under 25% of the sample goes to the ten largest clones. The sequencing sample was made of blood. All receptors come from a woman aged 55-75 years in good health.

The chain joins TRBV7-2 to TRBJ1-5; D is undetermined. The ends were cut back, 5 bases at V and 2 bases at J, with 16 bases in the middle. From germline, CDR1 is SGHTA and CDR2 FQGNSA. This CDR3 has 16 amino acids. The chain's CDR3 is CASSPLGGLGNQPQHF. CDR3 coding DNA: TGTGCCAGCAGCCCCTTGGGAGGCTTGGGCAATCAGCCCCAGCATTTT.

J is TRBJ2-1 and V is TRBV10-3; 14 nucleotides agree with TRBD2. The junction had 5 bases not matched to a gene; V was cut back by 10 bases and J by 9 bases. Germline lookup yields CDR1 ENHRY and CDR2 SYGVKD. This CDR3 has 13 amino acids. The CDR3 protein is CATGLAGVSEQFF. CDR3 DNA sequence: TGTGCCACGGGACTAGCGGGAGTCAGTGAGCAGTTCTTC.

The chain is built from TRBV7-3 and TRBJ2-7, with a weak D call TRBD1 (5 bases). This CDR3 spans 13 amino acids. From germline, CDR1 is SGHTA and CDR2 FQGTGA. Trimming removed 5 bases at V and 7 bases at J, with 15 bases between. CDR3 DNA: TGTGCCAGCAGCCGAGGAGTGGACAATGAGCAGTACTTC. Its protein is CASSRGVDNEQYF.

The table lists this clonotype with a few counts. V usage is TRBV25-1 and J usage is TRBJ1-5; no clear D. Trimming shortened V by 3 bases and J by 0 bases, and 9 bases separated the two germline ends. The CDR3 length is 15 residues. In germline, CDR1 is MGHDK, CDR2 SYGVNS. CDR3 amino acids: CASSEAADSNQPQHF. The CDR3 nucleotides read TGTGCCAGCAGTGAGGCAGCTGATAGCAATCAGCCCCAGCATTTT.

This clonotype was seen a handful of times. The chain uses TRBV6-2 or TRBV6-3 and TRBJ2-7; no reliable D call. The CDR3 has 12 amino acids. Trimming removed 5 bases at V and 3 bases at J, with 8 bases between. Germline loops: CDR1 MNHEY, CDR2 SVGEGT. CDR3 amino acids: CASSNTFYEQYF. CDR3 sequence (DNA): TGTGCCAGCAGTAACACCTTCTACGAGCAGTACTTC.

The chain combines TRBV3-1 with TRBJ2-1; D not certain. The CDR3 length is 14 residues. Germline lookup yields CDR1 LGHDT and CDR2 YNNKEL (reference sequence). V lost 0 bases and J lost 5, with 8 bases in between. CDR3 sequence: CASSQEHSNNEQFF. Written as DNA, the CDR3 is TGTGCCAGCAGCCAAGAACACAGTAACAATGAGCAGTTCTTC.

This chain connects TRBV20-1 to TRBJ2-5; TRBD1 aligns across 8 bases. J gave up 5 bases and V 2 bases, and 4 bases lay outside the gene matches. Germline V gene data show CDR1 as DFQATT and CDR2 as SNEGSKA (reference sequence). This CDR3 is 13 amino acids long. The DNA for the CDR3 is TGCAGTGCTAGACAGGGGGCGCGGGAGACCCAGTACTTC. Its protein is CSARQGARETQYF.

The chain employs TRBV29-1 and TRBJ1-5; weak D call: TRBD1 (6 bases). V was cut by 6 bases and J by 0 bases, with 18 bases left in between. The CDR3 contains 16 residues. Germline-derived CDR1 and CDR2 are SQVTM and ANQGSEA. CDR3 sequence: CSVATGLGDSNQPQHF. As DNA, the CDR3 is TGCAGCGTAGCCACAGGGCTCGGGGATAGCAATCAGCCCCAGCATTTT.

This rearrangement joins TRBV20-1 to TRBJ2-3, with 7 bases lining up with TRBD1. This CDR3 contains 13 residues. Looked up from germline, CDR1 is DFQATT and CDR2 is SNEGSKA (reference sequence). CDR3: CSYRQGPADTQYF. In DNA form, the CDR3 reads TGCAGCTACCGACAGGGCCCCGCAGATACGCAGTATTTT.

This clonotype came up a few times. The chain links TRBV10-3 to TRBJ1-2, with TRBD1 matching over 7 bases. Trimming took 4 bases from V and 7 from J; bases not matched to a gene: 12. Germline CDR1 reads ENHRY; CDR2 reads SYGVKD. The length of the CDR3 is 15 residues. The chain's CDR3 is CAISGELGGAGGYTF. The CDR3 region has the DNA TGTGCCATCAGTGGGGAACTAGGGGGCGCGGGTGGCTACACCTTC.

This chain links TRBV3-1 with TRBJ1-1; weak D call: TRBD1 (5 bases). V lost 5 bases, J lost 1 base, and 20 bases lay in between. The CDR3 covers 17 residues. Germline assignment: CDR1 LGHDT and CDR2 YNNKEL (reference sequence). Here the CDR3 reads CASSTPQSGGRNTEAFF. The CDR3 DNA reads TGTGCCAGCAGCACCCCGCAGAGTGGGGGTAGGAACACTGAAGCTTTCTTT.

This clonotype showed up just a few times. The gene calls are TRBV20-1 and TRBJ2-1; the D is unclear. V was cut by 0 bases and J by 8 bases, with 11 bases left in between. In germline, CDR1 is DFQATT, CDR2 SNEGSKA (reference sequence). The CDR3 contains 13 residues. The CDR3 DNA follows: TGCAGTGCTAGAGATACGTTCGAGGATGAGCAGTTCTTC. The encoded protein is CSARDTFEDEQFF.

The rearrangement joins TRBV27 to TRBJ2-7, with D possibly being TRBD2 (6 bases). The germline V and J ends were trimmed by 2 bases and 0 bases, with 20 bases remaining between them. Germline assignment: CDR1 MNHEY and CDR2 SMNVEV (reference sequence). CDR3 length: 18 residues. CDR3: CASSLGPTWDSSSYEQYF. CDR3 bases: TGTGCCAGCAGTTTAGGACCGACCTGGGACTCTAGCTCCTACGAGCAGTACTTC.

This clonotype has more than one count but fewer than ten. The chain recombines TRBV6-5 with TRBJ1-1; a weak D match, TRBD1 (5 bases). The CDR3 is made up of 16 amino acids. Germline loops: CDR1 MNHEY, CDR2 SVGAGI. V was pared by 2 bases and J by 0 bases, with 13 bases between. The CDR3 loop reads CASSYGAGPVNTEAFF. CDR3 sequence (DNA): TGTGCCAGCAGTTACGGGGCAGGTCCGGTGAACACTGAAGCTTTCTTT.

The chain carries TRBV20-1 and TRBJ2-7, with D possibly matching TRBD2 (7 bases). Germline V gene lookup returns CDR1 DFQATT and CDR2 SNEGSKA (reference sequence). The V end lost 2 bases, the J end lost 1 base, and 12 bases lay between the germline ends. The CDR3 is 14 residues long. The CDR3 DNA reads TGCAGTGCTAGACCGGGGGGCCAATCCTACGAGCAGTACTTC. As protein: CSARPGGQSYEQYF.

This clonotype was seen more than once but under ten times. The V gene is TRBV20-1, the J gene TRBJ2-5, with TRBD1 matching 8 bases. The length of the CDR3 is 13 residues. Germline values: CDR1 DFQATT, CDR2 SNEGSKA (reference sequence). Trimming took 6 bases from V and 5 from J; bases not matched to a gene: 8. This CDR3 reads CSALRTGHETQYF. The CDR3 nucleotides read TGCAGTGCCTTGAGGACAGGGCACGAGACCCAGTACTTC.

The chain employs TRBV6-5 and TRBJ2-3; 10 bases are shared with TRBD2. V was clipped by 5 bases and J by 6 bases; unmatched bases: 5. The CDR3 totals 14 residues. Germline CDR1 MNHEY, CDR2 SVGAGI. The DNA of the CDR3 is TGTGCCAGCAGTACTATTAGCGGGAGGGATACGCAGTATTTT. It is translated as CASSTISGRDTQYF.

The chain couples TRBV7-2 to TRBJ2-5; 11 positions match TRBD2. The DNA matches TRBJ2-1 better at its end, which makes the J call doubtful. Germline V CDR1 and CDR2: SGHTA, FQGNSA. CDR3 length: 16 residues. The CDR3 spells CASSLSSGRYQETQFF. The CDR3 nucleotides are TGTGCCAGCAGCTTATCTAGCGGGAGGTACCAAGAGACCCAGTTCTTC.

This clonotype appeared a few times. The chain is built from TRBV20-1 and TRBJ2-7; a possible D gene is TRBD2 (6 bases). CDR1 DFQATT and CDR2 SNEGSKA come from the germline V gene (reference sequence). The CDR3 runs 14 residues. V was shortened by 6 bases and J by 3 bases, with 18 bases between the two germline ends. The CDR3 DNA follows: TGCAGTGCACCCCCCGGGGGTAGTGGCTACGAGCAGTACTTC. Encoded protein: CSAPPGGSGYEQYF.

This clonotype turned up a few times. The genes are TRBV25-1 and TRBJ1-5; D might be TRBD1 (6 bases). Trimming pared 6 bases from V and 1 base from J, leaving 10 bases between. The CDR3 is 14 residues long. Germline CDR1 MGHDK, CDR2 SYGVNS. CDR3 residues: CASSQTGSNQPQHF. CDR3 sequence (DNA): TGTGCCAGCAGCCAGACAGGAAGCAATCAGCCCCAGCATTTT.